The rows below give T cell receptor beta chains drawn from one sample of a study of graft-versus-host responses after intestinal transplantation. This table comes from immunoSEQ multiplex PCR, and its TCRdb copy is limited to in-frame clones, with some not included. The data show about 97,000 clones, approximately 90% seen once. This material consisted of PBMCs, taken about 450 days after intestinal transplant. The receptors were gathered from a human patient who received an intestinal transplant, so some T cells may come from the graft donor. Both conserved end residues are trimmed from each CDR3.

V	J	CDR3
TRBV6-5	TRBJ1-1	ASRLGQLNTEAF
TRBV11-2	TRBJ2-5	ASSLLRQETQY
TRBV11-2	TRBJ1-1	ASSLVGGAF
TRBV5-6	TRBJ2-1	ASSFSDEQF
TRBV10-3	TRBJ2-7	AISESGGLFYEQY
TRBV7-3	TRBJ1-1	ASSSRQGVWNTEAF
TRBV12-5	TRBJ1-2	ASGLSPGDYGYT
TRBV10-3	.	AISGTGEQY
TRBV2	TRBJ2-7	ASTGVFGSYEQY
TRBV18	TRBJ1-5	ASSPGPGSNQPQH
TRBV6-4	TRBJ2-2	ASSDSTSNTGELF
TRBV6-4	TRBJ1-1	ASSDSCPHLQDTEAF
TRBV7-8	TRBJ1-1	ASSFDNTEAF
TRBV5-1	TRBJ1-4	ASSLGGAVFNEKLF
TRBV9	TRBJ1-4	ASSGGETNEKLF
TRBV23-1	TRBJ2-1	ASSQSSGGPTYNEQF
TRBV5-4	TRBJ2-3	ASSPSGYNHPSTDTQY
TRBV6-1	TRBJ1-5	ASGQTLYSNQPQH
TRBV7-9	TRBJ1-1	ASSLEGNTEAF
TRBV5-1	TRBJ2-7	ASSGGLTYEQY
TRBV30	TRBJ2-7	AWSRTSSYEQY
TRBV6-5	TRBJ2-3	ASTAATAGTDTQY
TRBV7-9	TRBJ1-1	ASSPGDREAF
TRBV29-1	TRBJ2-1	SVEGLAGEQF
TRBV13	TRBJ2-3	ASPAGGDTQY
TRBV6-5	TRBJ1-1	ASRGPGGTSEAF
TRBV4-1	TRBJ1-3	ASSQQIPQGLVDTIY
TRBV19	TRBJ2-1	ASSISTSLSSYNEQF
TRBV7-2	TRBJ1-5	ASSLGGGSQPQH
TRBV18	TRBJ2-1	ASSPVLAGGNEQF
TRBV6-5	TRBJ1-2	ASSPRALYGYT
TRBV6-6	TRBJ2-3	ASSYGQSTDTQY
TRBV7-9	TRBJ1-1	ASSLGQNTEAF
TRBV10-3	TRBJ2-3	ATGLAGGLTDTQY
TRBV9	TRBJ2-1	ASSPRPVTSYNEQF
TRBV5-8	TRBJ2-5	ASSHGTWDQETQY
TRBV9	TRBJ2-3	ASSVDHRGPTDTQY
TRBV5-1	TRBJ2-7	ASSETTSGGYEQY
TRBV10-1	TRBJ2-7	ASSEKVFPYEQY
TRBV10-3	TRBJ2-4	AISVGGPSGDIQY
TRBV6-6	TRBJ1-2	ASSYSGRYGYT
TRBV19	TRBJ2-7	ASSIGGAYEQY
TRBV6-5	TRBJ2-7	ASSYGEGRGEQY
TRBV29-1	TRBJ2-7	SVGSTGSYEQY
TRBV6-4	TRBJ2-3	ASSEGLAGGPDTQY
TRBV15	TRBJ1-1	ATSRGSGVNTEAF
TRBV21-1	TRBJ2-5	ASSKGLAGETQY
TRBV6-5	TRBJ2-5	ASSWASGGSETQY
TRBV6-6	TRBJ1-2	ASPPEGNLRCYT